One sample yielded the 25 T cell receptor beta chains listed below, sequenced in a study of Ad26.COV2.S vaccination and SARS-CoV-2 variants (dated by TCRdb to about 2021). Receptor amplification or capture employed the immunoSEQ multiplex PCR assay. The table comes from immuneACCESS by way of TCRdb, which keeps in-frame sequences with V and J called. Part of the clones is missing from these tables; in studies checked, under half for an unresolved V gene and the rest for unknown reasons. This sample has 300,000 to 400,000 clones in its table, and roughly 81% of those were observed once. The ten largest account for around 3.3% of the sample. The treatment or condition label here, explained by the study, means: about 20 received Ad26.COV2.S at low or high dose, single or two shots; roughly five received placebo; per-sample allocation not given. Repertoires of vaccine and placebo recipients were sequenced from samples taken on day 63 after the first injection.

Sequencing was performed on peripheral blood, taken in a trial of Ad26.COV2.S vaccine versus placebo. The receptors shown here come from a person between 18 and 60 years old who received the Ad26.COV2.S COVID-19 vaccine or a placebo.

CDR3 in DNA: TGTGCCAGCAGTTTCGGCGGGATGAATCAGCCCCAGCATTTT. It encodes CASSFGGMNQPQHF. The chain joins TRBV27 to TRBJ1-5, with D unclear. V lost 3 bases to trimming and J lost 4 bases, with 10 bases between them. The CDR3 covers 14 residues. CDR1 is MNHEY, CDR2 SMNVEV, per germline (reference sequence).

This clone was seen only once. This chain connects TRBV6-5 to TRBJ1-5; the D is unclear. CDR3 length equals 12 residues. Germline V lookup: CDR1 MNHEY, CDR2 SVGAGI. Trimming pared 10 bases from V and 6 bases from J, leaving 13 bases between. The CDR3 nucleotides read TGTGCCACGAGGACCGCTCCTCAGCCCCAGCATTTT. It translates to CATRTAPQPQHF.

The chain combines TRBV5-5 with TRBJ1-5; D is possibly TRBD1 (5 bases). The germline V and J ends were trimmed by 3 bases and 7 bases, with 17 bases remaining between them. Germline CDR1 SGHKS, CDR2 YYEKEE (reference sequence). CDR3 length: 15 amino acids. CDR3 residues: CASSSTDRFRQPQHF. The CDR3 coding sequence is TGTGCCAGCAGCTCGACAGACCGTTTTCGGCAGCCCCAGCATTTT.

On this clone itself: It may be a read error: a sequence one base away is much more abundant. CDR3 sequence: CVSSRRRTDSYEQYF. The CDR3 DNA reads as TGTGTCAGCAGCAGACGCCGGACAGACTCCTACGAGCAGTACTTC. This sequence joins TRBV7-9 and TRBJ2-7; D perhaps matches TRBD1 (6 bases). CDR1 is SEHNR and CDR2 is FQNEAQ in the germline V gene (reference sequence). The CDR3 loop spans 15 amino acids. Filled out from reference TRBV7-9 and TRBJ2-7, the complete variable domain reads DTGVSQNPRHKITKRGQNVTFRCDPISEHNRLYWYRQTLGQGPEFLTYFQNEAQLEKSRLLSDRFSAERPKGSFSTLEIQRTEQGDSAMYLCVSSRRRTDSYEQYFGPGTRLTVT.

The chain carries TRBV27 and TRBJ1-3, with D hard to call. V shed 2 bases and J shed 0 bases, with 8 bases lying between them. Per germline, CDR1 MNHEY and CDR2 SMNVEV (reference sequence). The CDR3 is 15 amino acids. In DNA form, the CDR3 reads TGTGCCAGCAGTTTAGGCAGAACCTCTGGAAACACCATATATTTT. The encoded protein is CASSLGRTSGNTIYF.

The chain employs TRBV13 and TRBJ2-3; 7 nucleotides agree with TRBD1. V dropped 2 bases and J dropped 2; count of bases not matched to a gene: 10. The CDR3 runs 17 residues. Germline CDR1 reads PRHDT; CDR2 reads FYEKMQ (reference sequence). The CDR3 DNA follows: TGTGCCAGCAGCTTAAACTTCGGGACAGAGTTCACAGATACGCAGTATTTT. Its protein is CASSLNFGTEFTDTQYF.

This clone was detected only once. The V gene is TRBV30, the J gene TRBJ2-3; D assignment may be TRBD1 or TRBD2 (5 bases each). This CDR3 spans 14 amino acids. Looked up from germline, CDR1 is GTSNPN and CDR2 is SVGIG (reference sequence). V was cut by 2 bases and J by 6 bases, with 15 bases left in between. The CDR3 region has the DNA TGTGCCTGGAGTCTGTCGGGAAAGGGGGATACGCAGTATTTT. As protein: CAWSLSGKGDTQYF.

This chain links TRBV5-1 with TRBJ2-1; D possibly uses TRBD1 or TRBD2 (6 bases each). The CDR3 loop spans 14 amino acids. Looked up from germline, CDR1 is SGHRS and CDR2 is YFSETQ. V lost 0 bases and J lost 8, with 12 bases in between. CDR3 protein: CASSLVSGGDEQFF. The CDR3, as DNA: TGCGCCAGCAGCTTGGTGTCCGGGGGCGATGAGCAGTTCTTC.

The chain joins TRBV11-2 to TRBJ1-5; D perhaps matches TRBD1 (5 bases). Germline V lookup: CDR1 SGHAT, CDR2 FQNNGV. This CDR3 has 16 amino acids. V was cut by 1 base and J by 2 bases, with 12 bases left in between. Here the CDR3 reads CASSLGPRDGNQPQHF. CDR3 bases: TGTGCCAGCAGCTTAGGTCCCAGGGACGGCAATCAGCCCCAGCATTTT.

The chain links TRBV5-1 to TRBJ2-5; either TRBD1 or TRBD2 may supply D (5 bases each). With 0 bases removed from V and 2 bases from J, the gap between germline ends came to 11 bases. The CDR3 loop spans 15 amino acids. Germline lookup yields CDR1 SGHRS and CDR2 YFSETQ. The DNA for the CDR3 is TGCGCCAGCAGCTTGGCCGGGACGGATCAAGAGACCCAGTACTTC. Translated, it gives CASSLAGTDQETQYF.

The rearrangement uses TRBV9 and TRBJ1-3, with D possibly being TRBD1 (5 bases). Trimming removed 4 bases from V and 4 bases from J, with 15 bases in between. The germline V gene encodes CDR1 SGDLS and CDR2 YYNGEE. CDR3 length: 15 residues. This chain's CDR3 is CASSTGSGGGNTIYF. The CDR3 nucleotides are TGTGCCAGCAGCACAGGAAGCGGTGGGGGAAACACCATATATTTT. Full variable domain (outside the CDR3, taken from reference TRBV9 and TRBJ1-3): DSGVTQTPKHLITATGQRVTLRCSPRSGDLSVYWYQQSLDQGLQFLIQYYNGEERAKGNILERFSAQQFPDLHSELNLSSLELGDSALYFCASSTGSGGGNTIYFGEGSWLTVV.

The chain uses TRBV9 and TRBJ1-2; D gene uncertain. V gave up 0 bases and J gave up 2 bases, with 8 bases separating them. Germline V gives CDR1 SGDLS, CDR2 YYNGEE. The CDR3 sequence is 14 residues long. In DNA, the CDR3 is TGTGCCAGCAGCGTAGGGCTACAGAACTATGGCTACACCTTC. It specifies CASSVGLQNYGYTF.

The V call is TRBV2, the J call TRBJ2-7, with a possible D match to TRBD1 (6 bases). V was cut by 6 bases and J by 2 bases, with 11 bases left in between. The CDR3 totals 13 residues. The germline gives CDR1 SNHLY, CDR2 FYNNEI. Here the CDR3 reads CASSETGTYEQYF. The DNA of the CDR3 is TGTGCCAGCAGCGAGACAGGAACCTACGAGCAGTACTTC.

The rearrangement uses TRBV30 and TRBJ1-5, with 8 bases matching TRBD1. Germline assignment: CDR1 GTSNPN and CDR2 SVGIG (reference sequence). There are 16 residues in the CDR3. V shed 1 base and J 0 bases; nucleotides not matched to a gene: 5. The CDR3 DNA sequence: TGTGCCTGGAGTGATAGGACAGGGAGTAGCAATCAGCCCCAGCATTTT. Translating gives CAWSDRTGSSNQPQHF. The variable domain in full, completed from reference TRBV30 and TRBJ1-5, reads SQTIHQWPATLVQPVGSPLSLECTVEGTSNPNLYWYRQAAGRGLQLLFYSVGIGQISSEVPQNLSASRPQDRQFILSSKKLLLSDSGFYLCAWSDRTGSSNQPQHFGDGTRLSIL.

This CDR3 reads CASSLGDTKFEAFF. The CDR3 nucleotides read TGCGCCAGCAGCTTGGGTGACACCAAATTTGAAGCTTTCTTT. The V call is TRBV5-1, the J call TRBJ1-1, with D unclear. The CDR3 totals 14 residues. Germline V gene data show CDR1 as SGHRS and CDR2 as YFSETQ. The germline V and J ends were trimmed by 0 bases and 7 bases, with 13 bases remaining between them.

This clone was observed once. The rearrangement uses TRBV19 and TRBJ1-2; TRBD1 agrees at 8 bases. V lost 4 bases to trimming and J lost 4 bases; unmatched junction nucleotides: 8. The V gene's germline CDR1 is LNHDA and CDR2 SQIVND (reference sequence). This CDR3 spans 15 amino acids. The CDR3 spells CASSSRDRPGYGYTF. CDR3 bases: TGTGCCAGTAGTAGCAGGGACAGGCCTGGCTATGGCTACACCTTC.

This clone has only one observation. This chain links TRBV5-5 with TRBJ1-2, with D perhaps matching TRBD1 (5 bases). Trimming took off 3 bases at V and 8 bases at J, with 23 bases between the two ends. CDR1 SGHKS and CDR2 YYEKEE come from the germline V gene (reference sequence). This CDR3 spans 16 amino acids. The CDR3 protein is CASSSVPRRGDGGYTF. The CDR3 DNA reads as TGTGCCAGCAGCTCTGTACCCCGGAGGGGAGACGGGGGCTACACCTTC. Full variable domain (remainder filled in from reference TRBV5-5 and TRBJ1-2): DAGVTQSPTHLIKTRGQQVTLRCSPISGHKSVSWYQQVLGQGPQFIFQYYEKEERGRGNFPDRFSARQFPNYSSELNVNALLLGDSALYLCASSSVPRRGDGGYTFGSGTRLTVV.

This chain connects TRBV9 to TRBJ1-2; D unresolved. Germline V gene lookup returns CDR1 SGDLS and CDR2 YYNGEE. V lost 0 bases to trimming and J lost 6 bases, with 12 bases between them. This CDR3 spans 14 amino acids. CDR3 protein: CASSVGRAIDGYTF. The CDR3 DNA sequence: TGTGCCAGCAGCGTAGGGAGGGCAATCGATGGCTACACCTTC. Based on the CDR3 plus reference TRBV9 and TRBJ1-2, the full variable domain is DSGVTQTPKHLITATGQRVTLRCSPRSGDLSVYWYQQSLDQGLQFLIQYYNGEERAKGNILERFSAQQFPDLHSELNLSSLELGDSALYFCASSVGRAIDGYTFGSGTRLTVV.

V usage is TRBV3-1 (or the pseudogene TRBV3-2) and J usage is TRBJ2-2; D call uncertain. Germline V gives CDR1 LGHDT, CDR2 YNNKEL (reference sequence). This CDR3 is built from 12 residues. V was shortened by 3 bases and J by 5 bases, with 4 bases between the two germline ends. The CDR3, as DNA: TGTGCCAGCAGCCAGTATACCGGGGAGCTGTTTTTT. Encoded protein: CASSQYTGELFF.

The chain couples TRBV6-5 to TRBJ1-2; 8 bases line up with TRBD1. The CDR3 is 14 residues long. Germline V gives CDR1 MNHEY, CDR2 SVGAGI. Trimming removed 8 bases from V and 3 bases from J; junction bases left unmatched: 8. CDR3 amino acids: CASARTGLYYGYTF. Here the CDR3 DNA reads TGTGCCAGCGCTCGGACAGGGCTTTACTATGGCTACACCTTC.

V and J are TRBV12-5 and TRBJ2-2; D perhaps matches TRBD1 (6 bases). The CDR3 spans 18 residues. Germline CDR1 LGHNT, CDR2 FRNRAP. The V gene lost 5 bases and the J gene lost 1 base, with 20 bases spanning the gap. CDR3 sequence: CASGRKDRAPWNTGELFF. The CDR3 bases are TGTGCTAGTGGTCGCAAGGACAGAGCGCCATGGAACACCGGGGAGCTGTTTTTT.

This sequence joins TRBV6-2 or TRBV6-3 and TRBJ2-7, with a tentative D call TRBD1 (5 bases). There are 16 residues in the CDR3. In germline, CDR1 is MNHEY, CDR2 SVGEGT. V lost 2 bases and J lost 1, with 15 bases in between. CDR3 sequence (DNA): TGTGCCAGCAGTTACAGGGGCAGAGATGGGTCCTACGAGCAGTACTTC. Its protein product is CASSYRGRDGSYEQYF.

This clone came up once. The V call is TRBV18, the J call TRBJ2-3; the D gene is possibly TRBD2 (6 bases). Germline loops: CDR1 KGHSH, CDR2 LQKENI. The CDR3 loop spans 16 amino acids. V was cut by 6 bases and J by 0 bases, with 16 bases left in between. CDR3 in amino acids: CASSPPGATSTDTQYF. CDR3 DNA: TGTGCCAGCTCCCCCCCGGGAGCTACTAGCACAGATACGCAGTATTTT.

For the CDR3, the DNA is TGCAGCGTCGGGACCAGACAATCCTACGAGCAGTACTTC. This sequence encodes CSVGTRQSYEQYF. The rearrangement links TRBV29-1 to TRBJ2-7; D may correspond to TRBD1 or TRBD2 (5 bases each). Germline CDR1 and CDR2: SQVTM and ANQGSEA. CDR3 length equals 13 residues. Trimming removed 6 bases from V and 1 base from J, with 13 bases in between.

The chain links TRBV27 to TRBJ1-5; 8 nucleotides match TRBD1. V lost 6 bases and J lost 2; bases outside the gene matches: 3. CDR1 and CDR2 from the germline V gene are MNHEY and SMNVEV (reference sequence). The CDR3 runs 14 residues. This chain's CDR3 is CASSDRGGNQPQHF. The CDR3 DNA reads as TGTGCCAGCAGCGACAGGGGCGGCAATCAGCCCCAGCATTTT.